The rows below give T cell receptor beta chains drawn from one sample of a study of shared T cell receptors in the human thymus. The method was immunoSEQ multiplex PCR; TCRdb's version includes in-frame clones alone and lacks a portion of them. The sample gives some 700,000 clones, approximately 85% of which show up once; 0.008% to 0.011% is in the top ten. This sample was shared with a second study, whose subject was human thymus T cells.

The sequenced sample was thymocytes. These receptors originate from a girl under three years old with a congenital heart defect. The CDR3 runs from the conserved cysteine through the conserved F or W. A D gene is named only where the DNA matches it firmly. Expanded clones are given a class, and other clones once, few, many or no size at all.

>.|TRBJ1-2|.|TRBV6-1
TGTGCCAGCTCCCCACAACAGGGCGTCGGCGGCTACACCTTC
CASSPQQGVGGYTF
>.|TRBJ1-2|.|TRBV18
TGTGCCAGCTCACCTTCCAAGACAGGTTACATAGCTAACTATGGCTACACCTTC
CASSPSKTGYIANYGYTF
>.|TRBJ2-3|.|TRBV4-2
TGTGCCAGCAGCCAAGGGGCTCCCTTGAGCACAGATACGCAGTATTTT
CASSQGAPLSTDTQYF
>.|TRBJ1-2|.|TRBV10-3
TGTGCCATCAGTTTGACCCGTGAGGCCACTAACTATGGCTACACCTTC
CAISLTREATNYGYTF
>.|TRBJ2-2|.|TRBV12-5
TGTGCTAGTGGCTCGACAGTCGGGGAGCTGTTTTTT
CASGSTVGELFF
>.|TRBJ1-2|.|TRBV6-6
TGTGCCAGCAGTTACTTACGGCGGGTCCCTGGCTACACCTTC
CASSYLRRVPGYTF
>.|TRBJ1-2|TRBD1|TRBV2
TGTGCCAGCATTTTCATAATCTCTGGGGTGACAGGGGCTCGTGAGGGTGGCTACACCTTC
CASIFIISGVTGAREGGYTF
>.|TRBJ1-1|.|TRBV5-4
TGTGCCAGCAGCCACAGGGAGAACACTGAAGCTTTCTTT
CASSHRENTEAFF
>.|TRBJ2-1|TRBD2|TRBV2
TGTGCCAGCTCAGCGGGGGGTTCGACCTACAATGAGCAGTTCTTC
CASSAGGSTYNEQFF
>once|TRBJ1-3|.|TRBV6-1
TGTGCCAGCAGTGACAGGGCTGGAAACACCATATATTTT
CASSDRAGNTIYF
>.|TRBJ2-3|.|TRBV7-9
TGTGCCAGCAGCTTTGGCGGCCGCACAGATACGCAGTATTTT
CASSFGGRTDTQYF
>.|TRBJ1-1|.|TRBV27
TGTGCCAGCAGAGACAACCAGAACACTGAAGCTTTCTTT
CASRDNQNTEAFF
>.|TRBJ1-3|.|TRBV2
TGTGCCAGCAGGGAGACGGGACAATCGTCGGGAAACACCATATATTTT
CASRETGQSSGNTIYF
>.|TRBJ1-6|.|TRBV18
TGTGCCAGCTCACCCGGGAGATCCAGGACTAATTCACCCCTCCACTTT
CASSPGRSRTNSPLHF
>.|TRBJ1-4|.|TRBV15
TGTGCCACCAGCAGAGAGTTTCGGGAAAAACTGTTTTTT
CATSREFREKLFF
>few|TRBJ2-3|TRBD1|TRBV27
TGTGCCAGCAGTTTAAGGGCGGGACAGGCAAAGTATTTT
CASSLRAGQAKYF
>.|TRBJ2-5|TRBD2|TRBV29-1
TGCAGCGTTGTTGCGGGGGGCAAAGAGACCCAGTACTTC
CSVVAGGKETQYF
>.|TRBJ1-1|.|TRBV2
TGTGCCAGCAACTTCGTTGGGGGCCTCGCTGAAGCTTTCTTT
CASNFVGGLAEAFF
>.|TRBJ1-4|TRBD1|TRBV5-1
TGCGCCAGCAGGAAAAACCTTTGGGACAGGTCGGATGAAAAACTGTTTTTT
CASRKNLWDRSDEKLFF
>once|TRBJ1-1|.|TRBV7-9
TGTGCCAGCAGCTCCCCGGAGGGAGGGGGGGCTGAAGCTTTCTTT
CASSSPEGGGAEAFF
>.|TRBJ1-1|.|TRBV13
TGTGCCAGCAGTTATGGATGGGGGGGCCGGTGGACTGAAGCTTTCTTT
CASSYGWGGRWTEAFF
>once|TRBJ1-1|.|TRBV27
TGTGCCAGCAGACGTGTGGGGGGGAACACTGAAGCTTTCTTT
CASRRVGGNTEAFF
>.|TRBJ1-1|TRBD1|TRBV20-1
TGCAGTCCGAGGGGGCGCGGGGAAGCTTTCTTT
CSPRGRGEAFF
>.|TRBJ2-5|.|TRBV5-4
TGTGCCAGCAGCACTCCCTCGGGGGAAGTGGGGACCCAGTACTTC
CASSTPSGEVGTQYF
>.|TRBJ2-2|.|TRBV23-1
TGCGCCAGCAGTCAACGCGGGGTGGAATCCGGGGAGCTGTTTTTT
CASSQRGVESGELFF
>.|TRBJ1-1|.|TRBV11-2
TGTGCCAGCAACCACCAAGGGGTAGGCATGAACACTGAAGCTTTCTTT
CASNHQGVGMNTEAFF
>.|TRBJ1-2|.|TRBV7-4
TGTGCCAGCAGTGGCACAGGAACCGGTGGCTACACCTTC
CASSGTGTGGYTF
>.|TRBJ2-4|.|TRBV18
TGTGCCAGCTCACCCCCTAACAGGGTAGGGAGCATTCAGTACTTC
CASSPPNRVGSIQYF
>.|TRBJ1-6|.|TRBV6-1
TGTGCCAGCAGTGGGGGCTGGGATAGGCATTCACCCCTCCACTTT
CASSGGWDRHSPLHF
>.|TRBJ2-7|TRBD1|TRBV5-6
TGTGCCAGCAGCTTGTTTTTCGGGGACAGGTCCTCCTACGAGCAGTACTTC
CASSLFFGDRSSYEQYF
>few|TRBJ1-1|TRBD1|TRBV4-2
TGTGCCAGCAGCCGGGACAGAAAAGCTTTCTTT
CASSRDRKAFF
>.|TRBJ2-7|.|TRBV28
TGTGCCAGCAGGCGAAAGGGGCGACCCTACGAGCAGTACTTC
CASRRKGRPYEQYF
>.|TRBJ2-7|.|TRBV4-1
TGCGCCAGCAGCCAACCAGGGACTTACGAGCAGTACTTC
CASSQPGTYEQYF
>once|TRBJ1-2|TRBD1|TRBV11-2
TGTGCCAGCAGTTCCGGGACAGGGAATAACTATGGCTACACCTTC
CASSSGTGNNYGYTF
>.|TRBJ1-1|.|TRBV5-5
TGTGCCAGCAGCTTGCAGGGTATTGGTGCGGACACTGAAGCTTTCTTT
CASSLQGIGADTEAFF
>once|TRBJ2-3|TRBD2|TRBV7-9
TGTGCCAGCAGCAATAGCGGGGTTTTGGTGGATACGCAGTATTTT
CASSNSGVLVDTQYF
>.|TRBJ1-2|.|TRBV11-2
TGTGCCAGCAGCTCCCGAGACGGTGGGCAGACTAACTATGGCTACACCTTC
CASSSRDGGQTNYGYTF
>.|TRBJ1-2|TRBD1|TRBV15
TGTGCCACCAGCAGACTGACCAGGACAGGGGAAGTTTACCCACACTATGGCTACACCTTC
CATSRLTRTGEVYPHYGYTF
>.|TRBJ1-2|TRBD1|TRBV5-8
TGTGCCAGCAGCCCAGCGGACAGGGGGCTCGGGTATGGCTACACCTTC
CASSPADRGLGYGYTF
>.|TRBJ2-7|TRBD1|TRBV7-8
TGTGCCAGCAGCTGGATGACCGGGACAGTCTCCTACGAGCAGTACTTC
CASSWMTGTVSYEQYF
>.|TRBJ1-5|TRBD1|TRBV12-5
TGTGCTAGTGGTTCCGGGACAGGGTTATCGGGCGCGGTGCGGCCCCAGCATTTT
CASGSGTGLSGAVRPQHF
>.|TRBJ1-2|.|TRBV11-2
TGTGCCAGCAGCTCCCTCGGGTTGGAACTTAACTATGGCTACACCTTC
CASSSLGLELNYGYTF
>.|TRBJ2-1|.|TRBV9
TGTGCCAGCAGTCGCCGGGAGAACAATGAGCAGTTCTTC
CASSRRENNEQFF
>.|TRBJ2-7|TRBD1|TRBV27
TGTGCCAGCAGTTTATCAGGGGGCAGCCACTACGAGCAGTACTTC
CASSLSGGSHYEQYF
>.|TRBJ2-5|TRBD2|TRBV9
TGTGCCAGCAGCGTAACAGCGGGGGGGCGAAGGGAGACCCAGTACTTC
CASSVTAGGRRETQYF
>.|TRBJ2-7|TRBD1|TRBV2
TGTGCCAGCAGAGGACAGGGAGAAGCCTACGAGCAGTACTTC
CASRGQGEAYEQYF
>.|TRBJ2-7|TRBD1|TRBV5-4
TGTGCCAGCAGCTTGCTGAGACAGGGGATTCGCTCCTACGAGCAGTACTTC
CASSLLRQGIRSYEQYF
>.|TRBJ1-1|.|TRBV5-4
TGTGCCAGCAGCTTTTATCTCGGTCTTTCGTACACTGAAGCTTTCTTT
CASSFYLGLSYTEAFF
>.|TRBJ1-4|.|TRBV27
TGTGCCAGCAGTTTTTCGGGGGGACAAAATGAAAAACTGTTTTTT
CASSFSGGQNEKLFF
>.|TRBJ2-2|.|TRBV4-1
TGCGCCAGCAGCCAAAAAGGGCGGAGGGAGGTCGGGGACACCGGGGAGCTGTTTTTT
CASSQKGRREVGDTGELFF
>.|TRBJ2-5|TRBD1|TRBV28
TGTGCCAGCAGTTTTCAGGGGGCTATTGGGGAGACCCAGTACTTC
CASSFQGAIGETQYF
>.|TRBJ1-1|.|TRBV18
TGTGCCAGCTCACCTATCCCGAGGGCTTTCTTT
CASSPIPRAFF
>once|TRBJ1-6|.|TRBV4-1
TGCGCCAGCAGCCAAGTGATACGGGGGTATAATTCACCCCTCCACTTT
CASSQVIRGYNSPLHF
>few|TRBJ2-5|.|TRBV4-1
TGCGCCAGCAGCCAAGGTCCGGTGTCGGAGACCCAGTACTTC
CASSQGPVSETQYF